This T cell receptor (beta chain) was recorded in a study of T cell responses to AZD1222 COVID-19 vaccine. TCRdb's copy holds only in-frame clones and misses some; the assay was immunoSEQ multiplex PCR. The sample contains some 150,000 clones, over 80% of which appear only once. With regard to this clone: Its antigen is as yet unknown.

Whole-study findings and limits: Baseline serostatus was positive in only six or seven AZD1222 recipients. Clonal diversity was possibly underestimated, and the donors were mostly white British, with more females. Vaccine-related CD4 TCRs covered spike, predominating at 160-218 and 743-854.

CDR3 length: 14 amino acids. The V and J ends lost 5 bases and 4 bases respectively, with 12 bases between them. From germline, CDR1 is KGHSH and CDR2 LQKENI. The chain uses TRBV18 and TRBJ1-5, with no clear D. Sample: peripheral blood, taken on day 0 of MenACWY control vaccination. The sequence derives from an adult in good health. CDR3 sequence: CASSSDRRNQPQHF. CDR3 bases: TGTGCCAGCTCATCGGACCGCCGGAATCAGCCCCAGCATTTT.